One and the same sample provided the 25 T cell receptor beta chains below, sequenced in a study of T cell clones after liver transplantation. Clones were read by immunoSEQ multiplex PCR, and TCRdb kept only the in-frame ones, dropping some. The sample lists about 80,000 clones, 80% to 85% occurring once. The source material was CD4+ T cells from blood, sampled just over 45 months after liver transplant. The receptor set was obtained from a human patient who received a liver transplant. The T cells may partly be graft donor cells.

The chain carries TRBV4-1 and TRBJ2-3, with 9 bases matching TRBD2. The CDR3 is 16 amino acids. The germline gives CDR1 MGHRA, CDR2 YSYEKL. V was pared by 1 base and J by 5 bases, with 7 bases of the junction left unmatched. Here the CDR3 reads CASSQVLAGVRDTQYF. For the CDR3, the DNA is TGCGCCAGCAGCCAAGTATTAGCGGGAGTGAGAGATACGCAGTATTTT.

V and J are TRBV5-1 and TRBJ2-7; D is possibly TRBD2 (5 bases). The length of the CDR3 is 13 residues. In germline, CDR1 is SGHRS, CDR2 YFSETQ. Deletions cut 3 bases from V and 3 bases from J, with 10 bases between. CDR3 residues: CASSSGLFYEQYF. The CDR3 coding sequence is TGCGCCAGCAGCTCAGGACTGTTCTACGAGCAGTACTTC.

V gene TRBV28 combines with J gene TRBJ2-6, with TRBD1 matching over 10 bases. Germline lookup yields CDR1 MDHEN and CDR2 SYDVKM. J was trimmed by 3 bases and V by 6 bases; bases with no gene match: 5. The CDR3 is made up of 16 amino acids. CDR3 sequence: CASRRQGANGANVLTF. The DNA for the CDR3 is TGTGCCAGCAGGAGACAGGGGGCAAATGGGGCCAACGTCCTGACTTTC.

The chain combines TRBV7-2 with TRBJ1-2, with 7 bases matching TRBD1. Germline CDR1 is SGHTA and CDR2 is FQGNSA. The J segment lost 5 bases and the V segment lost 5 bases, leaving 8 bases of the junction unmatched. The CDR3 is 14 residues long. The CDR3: CASSHRGTEYGYTF. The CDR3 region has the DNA TGTGCCAGCAGCCACCGAGGGACAGAATATGGCTACACCTTC.

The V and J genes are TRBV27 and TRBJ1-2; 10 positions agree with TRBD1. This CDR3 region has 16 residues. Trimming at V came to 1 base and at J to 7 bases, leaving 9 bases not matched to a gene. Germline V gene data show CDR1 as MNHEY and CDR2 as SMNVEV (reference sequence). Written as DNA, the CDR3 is TGTGCCAGCAGTTTATGGGCCGGACAGGGGGGCGGTGGCTACACCTTC. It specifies CASSLWAGQGGGGYTF.

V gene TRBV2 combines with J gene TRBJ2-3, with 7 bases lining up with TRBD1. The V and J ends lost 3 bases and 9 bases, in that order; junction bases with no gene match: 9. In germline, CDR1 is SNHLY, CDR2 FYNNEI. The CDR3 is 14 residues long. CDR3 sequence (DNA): TGTGCCAGCAGTGACGCCACAGGGGAGCGGACGCAGTATTTT. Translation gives CASSDATGERTQYF.

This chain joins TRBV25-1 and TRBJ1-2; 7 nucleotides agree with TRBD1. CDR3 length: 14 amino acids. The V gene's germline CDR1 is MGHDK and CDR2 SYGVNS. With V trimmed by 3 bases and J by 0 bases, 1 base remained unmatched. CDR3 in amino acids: CASSDRGANYGYTF. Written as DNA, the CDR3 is TGTGCCAGCAGTGACAGGGGGGCTAACTATGGCTACACCTTC.

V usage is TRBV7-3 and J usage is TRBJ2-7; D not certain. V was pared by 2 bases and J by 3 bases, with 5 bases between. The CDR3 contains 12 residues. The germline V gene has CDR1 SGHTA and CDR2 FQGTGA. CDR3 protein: CASSLSYYEQYF. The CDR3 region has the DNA TGTGCCAGCAGCTTATCATACTACGAGCAGTACTTC.

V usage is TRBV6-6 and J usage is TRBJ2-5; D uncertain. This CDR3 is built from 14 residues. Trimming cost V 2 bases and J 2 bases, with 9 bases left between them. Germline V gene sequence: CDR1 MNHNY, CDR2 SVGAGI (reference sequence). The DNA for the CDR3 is TGTGCCAGCAGTTACGGAGAGTTTCAAGAGACCCAGTACTTC. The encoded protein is CASSYGEFQETQYF.

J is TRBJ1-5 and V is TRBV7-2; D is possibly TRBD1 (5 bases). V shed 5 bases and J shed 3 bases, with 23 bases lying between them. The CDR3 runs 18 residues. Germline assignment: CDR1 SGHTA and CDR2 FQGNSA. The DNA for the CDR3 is TGTGCCAGCAGCCGGTGGGGCAGGGTTGGGAGTATCAATCAGCCCCAGCATTTT. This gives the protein CASSRWGRVGSINQPQHF. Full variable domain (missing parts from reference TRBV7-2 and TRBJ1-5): GAGVSQSPSNKVTEKGKDVELRCDPISGHTALYWYRQSLGQGLEFLIYFQGNSAPDKSGLPSDRFSAERTGGSVSTLTIQRTQQEDSAVYLCASSRWGRVGSINQPQHFGDGTRLSIL.

CDR3 amino acids: CARLKLALYNEQFF. The CDR3 DNA reads TGTGCCAGACTAAAACTAGCTCTCTACAATGAGCAGTTCTTC. V and J are TRBV21-1 and TRBJ2-1; the D call of TRBD2 is as the table states it, not checked on the DNA. TRBV21-1 is annotated as a pseudogene. This CDR3 is 14 amino acids long.

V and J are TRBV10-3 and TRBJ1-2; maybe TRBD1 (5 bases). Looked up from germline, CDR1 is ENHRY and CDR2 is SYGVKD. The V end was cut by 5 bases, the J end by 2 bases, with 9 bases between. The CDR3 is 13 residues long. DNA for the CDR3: TGTGCCATCAGTTCCGGGACCAACTATGGCTACACCTTC. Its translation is CAISSGTNYGYTF.

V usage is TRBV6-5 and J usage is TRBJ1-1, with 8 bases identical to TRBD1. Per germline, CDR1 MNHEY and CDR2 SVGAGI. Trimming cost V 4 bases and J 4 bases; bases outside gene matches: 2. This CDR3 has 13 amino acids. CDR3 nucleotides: TGTGCCAGCAGTTCGACAGGGGCCACTGAAGCTTTCTTT. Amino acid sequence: CASSSTGATEAFF.

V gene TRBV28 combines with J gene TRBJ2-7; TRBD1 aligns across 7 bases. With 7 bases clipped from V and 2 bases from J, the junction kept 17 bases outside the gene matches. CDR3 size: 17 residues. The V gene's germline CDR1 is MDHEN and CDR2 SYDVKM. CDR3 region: CASTDGLGGTAPYEQYF. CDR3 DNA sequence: TGTGCCAGCACGGACGGGTTGGGTGGGACAGCTCCCTACGAGCAGTACTTC.

The CDR3 nucleotides are TGTGCCAGCTCCCCCCGGGGGGGGACAGGGGGCCGCCGGGCAAATAATAACTATGGCTACACCTTC. It is translated as CASSPRGGTGGRRANNNYGYTF. J is TRBJ1-2 and V is TRBV28, with 12 bases lining up with TRBD1. CDR1 and CDR2 from the germline V gene are MDHEN and SYDVKM. CDR3 length: 22 residues. The V and J ends lost 8 bases and 1 base, in that order; junction bases with no gene match: 26.

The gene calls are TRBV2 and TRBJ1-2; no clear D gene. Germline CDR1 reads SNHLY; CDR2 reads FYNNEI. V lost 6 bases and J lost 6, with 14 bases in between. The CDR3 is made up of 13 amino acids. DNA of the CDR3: TGTGCCAGCAGGCCCCATATACAGAATGGCTACACCTTC. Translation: CASRPHIQNGYTF.

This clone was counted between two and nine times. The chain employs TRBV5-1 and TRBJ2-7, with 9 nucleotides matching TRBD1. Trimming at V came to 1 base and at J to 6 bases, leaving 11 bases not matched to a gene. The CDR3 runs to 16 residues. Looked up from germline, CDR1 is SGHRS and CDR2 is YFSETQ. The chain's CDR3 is CASSLLTGGATSEQYF. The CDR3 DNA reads TGCGCCAGCAGCTTGCTAACAGGGGGCGCAACGAGCGAGCAGTACTTC.

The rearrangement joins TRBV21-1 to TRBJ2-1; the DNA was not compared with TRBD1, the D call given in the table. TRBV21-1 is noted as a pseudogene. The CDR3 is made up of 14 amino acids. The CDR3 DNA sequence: TGTGCCAGCGAGCGACAGATAATCAACAATGAGCAGTTCTTC. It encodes CASERQIINNEQFF.

CDR3 nucleotide sequence: TGTGCCAGCAGTTTCCTCCTAGCGGGGTCAAATGAGCAGTTCTTC. Translation: CASSFLLAGSNEQFF. The J gene is TRBJ2-1, the V gene TRBV28; TRBD2 aligns across 9 bases. The V segment lost 3 bases and the J segment 7 bases; nucleotides outside the gene matches: 7. The CDR3 spans 15 residues. Germline CDR1 and CDR2: MDHEN and SYDVKM.

CDR3 sequence: CASSLVLAGGLSYNEQFF. CDR3 in DNA: TGTGCCAGCAGCTTGGTCCTAGCGGGAGGCCTCTCCTACAATGAGCAGTTCTTC. This rearrangement joins TRBV5-6 to TRBJ2-1, with 11 bases identical to TRBD2. Trimming cost V 0 bases and J 0 bases; bases outside gene matches: 5. The CDR3 covers 18 residues. Germline CDR1 reads SGHDT; CDR2 reads YYEEEE.

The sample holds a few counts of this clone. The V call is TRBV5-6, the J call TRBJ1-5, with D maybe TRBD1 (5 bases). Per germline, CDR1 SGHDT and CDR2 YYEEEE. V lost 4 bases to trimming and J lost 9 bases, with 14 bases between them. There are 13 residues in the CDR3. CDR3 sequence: CASSPGALGPQHF. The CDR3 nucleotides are TGTGCCAGCAGCCCCGGGGCCCTGGGGCCCCAGCATTTT.

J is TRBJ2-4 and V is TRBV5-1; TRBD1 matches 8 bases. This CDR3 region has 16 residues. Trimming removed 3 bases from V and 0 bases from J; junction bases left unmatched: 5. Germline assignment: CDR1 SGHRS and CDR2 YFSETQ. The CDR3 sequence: CASSWGDRLAKNIQYF. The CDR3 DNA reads TGCGCCAGCAGCTGGGGGGACAGGCTAGCCAAAAACATTCAGTACTTC.

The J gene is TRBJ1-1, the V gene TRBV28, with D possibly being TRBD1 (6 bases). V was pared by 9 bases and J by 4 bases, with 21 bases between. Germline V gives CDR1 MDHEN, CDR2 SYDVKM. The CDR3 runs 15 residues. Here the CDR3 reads CASPPPRGRGTEAFF. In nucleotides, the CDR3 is TGTGCCAGTCCCCCCCCGAGGGGGAGGGGCACTGAAGCTTTCTTT.

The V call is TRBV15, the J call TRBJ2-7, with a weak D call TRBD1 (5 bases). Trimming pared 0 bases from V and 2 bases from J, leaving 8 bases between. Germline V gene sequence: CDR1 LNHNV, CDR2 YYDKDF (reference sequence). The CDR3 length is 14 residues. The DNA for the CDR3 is TGTGCCACCAGCAGAGACGTGGGGCCCTACGAGCAGTACTTC. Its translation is CATSRDVGPYEQYF.

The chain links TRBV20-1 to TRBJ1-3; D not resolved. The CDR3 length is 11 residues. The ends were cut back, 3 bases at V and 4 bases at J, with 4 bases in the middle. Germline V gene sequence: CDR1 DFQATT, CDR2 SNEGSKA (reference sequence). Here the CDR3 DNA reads TGCAGTGCTAGCTCCGGAAACACCATATATTTT. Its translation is CSASSGNTIYF.